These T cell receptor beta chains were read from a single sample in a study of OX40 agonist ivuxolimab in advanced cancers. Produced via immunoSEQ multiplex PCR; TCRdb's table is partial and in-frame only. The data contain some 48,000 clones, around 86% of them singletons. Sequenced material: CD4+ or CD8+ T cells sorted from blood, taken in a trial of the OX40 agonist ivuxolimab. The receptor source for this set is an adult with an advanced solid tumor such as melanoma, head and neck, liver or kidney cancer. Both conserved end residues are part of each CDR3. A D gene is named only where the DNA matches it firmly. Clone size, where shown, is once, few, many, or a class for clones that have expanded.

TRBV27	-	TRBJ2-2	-	CASSLKPNTGELFF	TGTGCCAGCAGTTTAAAGCCGAACACCGGGGAGCTGTTTTTT
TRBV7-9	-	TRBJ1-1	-	CASSPTGNTEAFF	TGTGCCAGCAGCCCGACAGGGAACACTGAAGCTTTCTTT
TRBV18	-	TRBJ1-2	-	CASSPDGNYGYTF	TGTGCCAGCTCCCCCGACGGAAACTATGGCTACACCTTC
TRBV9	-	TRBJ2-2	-	CASSDTMPGTGELFF	TGTGCCAGCAGTGACACCATGCCGGGCACCGGGGAGCTGTTTTTT
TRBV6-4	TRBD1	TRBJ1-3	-	CATGQGIGNTIYF	TGTGCCACCGGACAGGGGATCGGAAACACCATATATTTT
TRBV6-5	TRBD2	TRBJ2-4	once	CASSYGASGAKNIQYF	TGTGCCAGCAGTTACGGGGCTAGCGGAGCCAAAAACATTCAGTACTTC
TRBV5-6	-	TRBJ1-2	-	CASSFVDVAGANYGYTF	TGTGCCAGCAGCTTTGTTGATGTGGCAGGGGCTAACTATGGCTACACCTTC
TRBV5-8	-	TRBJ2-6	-	CASSLGGAGANVLTF	TGTGCCAGCAGCCTAGGGGGGGCTGGGGCCAACGTCCTGACTTTC
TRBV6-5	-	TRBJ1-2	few	CASRSTGINYGYTF	TGTGCCAGTCGGAGCACAGGGATTAACTATGGCTACACCTTC
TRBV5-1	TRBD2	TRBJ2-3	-	CASRRTSGGSTDTQYF	TGCGCCAGCAGGCGGACTAGCGGGGGGAGCACAGATACGCAGTATTTT
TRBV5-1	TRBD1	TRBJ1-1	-	CASRLQGVAMNTEAFF	TGCGCCAGTCGTTTACAGGGGGTCGCGATGAACACTGAAGCTTTCTTT
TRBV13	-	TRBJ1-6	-	CASSLTENSPLHF	TGTGCCAGCAGCTTAACGGAGAATTCACCCCTCCACTTT
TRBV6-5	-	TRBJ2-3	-	CASRIQERDTQYF	TGTGCCAGCAGGATCCAAGAGAGAGATACGCAGTATTTT
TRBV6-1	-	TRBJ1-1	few	CASSGGGAGRTEAFF	TGTGCCAGCAGCGGAGGAGGGGCAGGGCGCACTGAAGCTTTCTTT
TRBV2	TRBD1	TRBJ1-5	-	CASSEDRGLNQPQHF	TGTGCCAGCAGTGAAGACAGGGGGCTGAATCAGCCCCAGCATTTT
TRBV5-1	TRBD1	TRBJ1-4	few	CASSPDRVEKLFF	TGCGCCAGCAGCCCTGACAGGGTTGAAAAACTGTTTTTT
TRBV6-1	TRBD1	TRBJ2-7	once	CASHTIRDRAYEQYF	TGTGCCAGCCATACCATCCGGGACAGGGCCTACGAGCAGTACTTC
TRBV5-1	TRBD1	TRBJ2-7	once	CASSSTGGYPEQYF	TGCGCCAGCAGCTCCACAGGGGGCTACCCTGAGCAGTACTTC
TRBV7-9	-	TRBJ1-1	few	CASSLRDTARSNTEAFF	TGTGCCAGCAGCCTGCGGGACACAGCTAGGTCAAACACTGAAGCTTTCTTT
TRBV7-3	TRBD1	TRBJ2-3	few	CASSLIGGYTDTQYF	TGTGCCAGCAGCTTAATAGGGGGCTACACAGATACGCAGTATTTT
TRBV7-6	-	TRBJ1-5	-	CASSSTGYNQPQHF	TGTGCCAGCAGCTCCACAGGGTACAATCAGCCCCAGCATTTT
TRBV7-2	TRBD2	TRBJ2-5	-	CASSFLGLAGKETQYF	TGTGCCAGCAGCTTTCTCGGACTAGCGGGTAAAGAGACCCAGTACTTC
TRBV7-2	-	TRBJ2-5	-	CASSLGLGVGEETQYF	TGTGCCAGCAGCTTGGGCCTCGGGGTGGGAGAGGAGACCCAGTACTTC
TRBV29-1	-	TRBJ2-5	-	CSVSGGRETQYF	TGCAGCGTTTCAGGGGGGAGAGAGACCCAGTACTTC
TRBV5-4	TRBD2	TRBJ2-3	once	CASSSSGRGTDTQYF	TGTGCCAGCAGCTCTAGCGGGAGGGGCACAGATACGCAGTATTTT
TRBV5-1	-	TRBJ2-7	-	CASSFRDEGEQYF	TGCGCCAGCAGCTTCCGGGACGAGGGCGAGCAGTACTTC
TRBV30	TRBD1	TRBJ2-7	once	CAWEGGPTYEQYF	TGTGCCTGGGAAGGGGGCCCTACCTACGAGCAGTACTTC
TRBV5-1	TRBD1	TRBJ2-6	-	CASSLWQGAASGANVLTF	TGCGCCAGCAGCTTGTGGCAGGGGGCCGCCTCTGGGGCCAACGTCCTGACTTTC
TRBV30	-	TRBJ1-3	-	CAWSRGGSGNTIYF	TGTGCCTGGAGTCGCGGGGGCTCTGGAAACACCATATATTTT
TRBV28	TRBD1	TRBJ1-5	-	CASSPGQGHYQPQHF	TGTGCCAGCAGCCCGGGACAGGGTCACTATCAGCCCCAGCATTTT
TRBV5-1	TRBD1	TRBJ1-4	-	CASSFGQGDEKLFF	TGCGCCAGCAGCTTTGGGCAGGGGGATGAAAAACTGTTTTTT
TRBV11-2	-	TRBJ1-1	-	CASTLGLMNTEAFF	TGTGCCAGCACCCTTGGGCTTATGAACACTGAAGCTTTCTTT
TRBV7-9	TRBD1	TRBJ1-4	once	CASSLSGGGGEKLFF	TGTGCCAGCAGCTTATCAGGGGGAGGGGGTGAAAAACTGTTTTTT
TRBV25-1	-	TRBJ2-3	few	CASSELKTGGSTDTQYF	TGTGCCAGCAGTGAATTGAAGACAGGCGGTAGCACAGATACGCAGTATTTT
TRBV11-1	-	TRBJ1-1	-	CASSLERTANTEAFF	TGTGCCAGCAGCTTAGAAAGGACAGCTAACACTGAAGCTTTCTTT
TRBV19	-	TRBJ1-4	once	CASSRKPQGWSEKLFF	TGTGCCAGTAGTAGAAAACCACAGGGATGGAGTGAAAAACTGTTTTTT
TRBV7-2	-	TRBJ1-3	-	CASSRQTGSGNTIYF	TGTGCCAGCAGCCGTCAGACAGGCTCTGGAAACACCATATATTTT
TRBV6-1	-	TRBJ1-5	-	CASVVRRDQPQHF	TGTGCCAGCGTGGTACGGCGAGATCAGCCCCAGCATTTT
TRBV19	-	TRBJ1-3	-	CASRLGHQSSGDTIYF	TGTGCCAGTAGACTAGGACACCAAAGCTCTGGAGACACCATATATTTT
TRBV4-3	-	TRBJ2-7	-	CASSQFSGDEQYF	TGCGCCAGCAGCCAATTCTCCGGGGACGAGCAGTACTTC
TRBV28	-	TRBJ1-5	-	CASTDRTALNF	TGTGCCAGCACCGATAGGACGGCCCTGAATTTT
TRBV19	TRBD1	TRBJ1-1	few	CASRKQGGYTEAFF	TGTGCCAGTAGGAAGCAGGGGGGCTACACTGAAGCTTTCTTT
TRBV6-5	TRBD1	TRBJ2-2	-	CASSDRGAGELFF	TGTGCCAGCAGCGACAGGGGGGCCGGGGAGCTGTTTTTT
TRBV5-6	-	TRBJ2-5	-	CASSSGQPQETQYF	TGTGCCAGCAGCTCTGGACAGCCTCAAGAGACCCAGTACTTC
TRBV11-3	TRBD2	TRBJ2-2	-	CASSLAFPSGALGTGELFF	TGTGCCAGCAGCTTAGCCTTTCCTAGCGGGGCGCTGGGCACCGGGGAGCTGTTTTTT
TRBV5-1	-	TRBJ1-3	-	CASSSQGNTIYF	TGCGCCAGCAGCTCACAGGGAAACACCATATATTTT